One sample yielded the 25 T cell receptor beta chains listed below, sequenced in a study of blood T cell repertoires in COVID-19. Sequencing used immunoSEQ multiplex PCR; TCRdb keeps in-frame clones, though not all of them. The table lists 200,000 to 250,000 clones, about 85% of them singletons. The specimen sequenced was peripheral blood. Every receptor here comes from a woman aged 50 to 60 with COVID-19, enrolled during active disease.

The CDR3 is CASSLGQVRGYTF. The CDR3 DNA follows: TGTGCCAGCAGTTTAGGGCAGGTTCGTGGCTACACCTTC. The chain links TRBV12-3 or TRBV12-4 to TRBJ1-2; D gene unclear. The CDR3 extends over 13 amino acids. The V end lost 1 base, the J end lost 7 bases, and 10 bases lay between the germline ends.

The gene calls are TRBV27 and TRBJ1-4; D call uncertain. This CDR3 region has 14 residues. V shed 3 bases and J shed 7 bases, with 12 bases lying between them. Germline V lookup: CDR1 MNHEY, CDR2 SMNVEV (reference sequence). CDR3 in amino acids: CASSLGRAGEKLFF. In DNA form, the CDR3 reads TGTGCCAGCAGTTTGGGGAGGGCTGGTGAAAAACTGTTTTTT. Together with reference TRBV27 and TRBJ1-4, the CDR3 gives the full variable domain: EAQVTQNPRYLITVTGKKLTVTCSQNMNHEYMSWYRQDPGLGLRQIYYSMNVEVTDKGDVPEGYKVSRKEKRNFPLILESPSPNQTSLYFCASSLGRAGEKLFFGSGTQLSVL.

This clone was seen just once. The V call is TRBV27, the J call TRBJ2-5, with a tentative D call TRBD1 (5 bases). V dropped 5 bases and J dropped 3 bases, with 13 bases sitting between them. The CDR3 has 14 residues. The germline gives CDR1 MNHEY, CDR2 SMNVEV (reference sequence). The CDR3 sequence: CASSPLSREETQYF. The CDR3 DNA follows: TGTGCCAGCAGTCCCCTGTCCAGGGAAGAGACCCAGTACTTC.

This chain joins TRBV27 and TRBJ2-1; 7 bases are a match to TRBD2. The CDR3 is 15 amino acids. Trimming removed 4 bases from V and 1 base from J; junction bases left unmatched: 4. The germline V gene has CDR1 MNHEY and CDR2 SMNVEV (reference sequence). DNA of the CDR3: TGTGCCAGCAGTTGGGGCGGGGGATCCTACAATGAGCAGTTCTTC. Translation gives CASSWGGGSYNEQFF.

This chain links TRBV19 with TRBJ2-7; 7 bases line up with TRBD1. CDR3 size: 14 residues. J was trimmed by 2 bases and V by 5 bases; bases with no gene match: 6. The V gene's germline CDR1 is LNHDA and CDR2 SQIVND (reference sequence). The CDR3, as DNA: TGTGCCAGTAGTTTGACAGGGTCCGCCTACGAGCAGTACTTC. Its protein product is CASSLTGSAYEQYF. Full variable domain (rest looked up from reference TRBV19 and TRBJ2-7): DGGITQSPKYLFRKEGQNVTLSCEQNLNHDAMYWYRQDPGQGLRLIYYSQIVNDFQKGDIAEGYSVSREKKESFPLTVTSAQKNPTAFYLCASSLTGSAYEQYFGPGTRLTVT.

The rearrangement uses TRBV5-1 and TRBJ1-1, with D possibly TRBD1 on 6 matching bases. Trimming left V 0 bases short and J 6 bases short, with 18 bases between. CDR3 size: 16 residues. Germline values: CDR1 SGHRS, CDR2 YFSETQ. The CDR3 DNA reads as TGCGCCAGCAGCTTGGCCGGTGGCCAGGGGCGCGCTGAAGCTTTCTTT. It codes for CASSLAGGQGRAEAFF. Based on the CDR3 plus reference TRBV5-1 and TRBJ1-1, the full variable domain is KAGVTQTPRYLIKTRGQQVTLSCSPISGHRSVSWYQQTPGQGLQFLFEYFSETQRNKGNFPGRFSGRQFSNSRSEMNVSTLELGDSALYLCASSLAGGQGRAEAFFGQGTRLTVV.

The chain recombines TRBV6-6 with TRBJ2-2; D may be TRBD2 (6 bases). This CDR3 has 14 amino acids. Per the germline V gene, CDR1 is MNHNY and CDR2 is SVGAGI (reference sequence). Between the trimmed V and J ends, which lost 7 bases and 1 base, there was a span of 10 bases. The CDR3 is CASTGTENTGELFF. In DNA form, the CDR3 reads TGTGCCAGCACGGGGACTGAGAACACCGGGGAGCTGTTTTTT.

This chain joins TRBV19 and TRBJ2-3, with D perhaps TRBD2 (7 bases). Germline values: CDR1 LNHDA, CDR2 SQIVND (reference sequence). The CDR3 is 16 amino acids. Trimming stripped 6 bases from V and 4 bases from J, with 20 bases between. In nucleotides, the CDR3 is TGTGCCAGTAGGGCCTTCGGGGGGCGCGGGCCAGATACGCAGTATTTT. It translates to CASRAFGGRGPDTQYF.

This chain links TRBV5-6 with TRBJ1-6; the match to TRBD1 covers 8 bases. Germline V gives CDR1 SGHDT, CDR2 YYEEEE. Trimming took 6 bases from V and 6 from J; bases not matched to a gene: 5. The CDR3 runs to 14 residues. The CDR3 spells CASTGDRTNSPLHF. The CDR3 DNA follows: TGTGCCAGCACCGGGGACAGGACTAATTCACCCCTCCACTTT.

The J gene is TRBJ1-2, the V gene TRBV4-1, with TRBD1 as a possible D gene (6 bases). Germline V gene sequence: CDR1 MGHRA, CDR2 YSYEKL. V was trimmed by 4 bases and J by 5 bases, leaving 17 bases between them. This CDR3 has 15 amino acids. The CDR3 nucleotides read TGCGCCAGCAGCCCGACGGCAGGGGAAAAATATGGCTACACCTTC. This gives the protein CASSPTAGEKYGYTF.

This clone was detected only a few times. The chain combines TRBV10-2 with TRBJ1-5; 9 bases are shared with TRBD1. From germline, CDR1 is WSHSY and CDR2 SAAADI. This CDR3 has 14 residues. V was clipped by 5 bases and J by 5 bases; unmatched bases: 4. The CDR3: CASSMNRGHQPQHF. CDR3 nucleotides: TGCGCCAGCAGTATGAACAGGGGGCATCAGCCCCAGCATTTT.

The chain combines TRBV11-3 with TRBJ2-1, with TRBD1 matching over 7 bases. In germline, CDR1 is SGHNT, CDR2 YENEEA. Trimming removed 5 bases from V and 13 bases from J; junction bases left unmatched: 8. CDR3 length: 12 amino acids. CDR3 region: CASSVDRFTQFF. The CDR3 region has the DNA TGTGCCAGCAGCGTGGACAGGTTCACTCAGTTCTTC.

The chain uses TRBV7-3 and TRBJ2-7; 11 positions agree with TRBD2. Trimming at V came to 0 bases and at J to 7 bases, leaving 14 bases not matched to a gene. The CDR3 is 18 residues long. Germline V gene sequence: CDR1 SGHTA, CDR2 FQGTGA. In DNA, the CDR3 is TGTGCCAGCAGCTTAACCTCCACTAGCGGGGGCCATCAGGGGGAGCAGTACTTC. The encoded protein is CASSLTSTSGGHQGEQYF.

This chain uses TRBV6-6 with TRBJ1-4; D remains ambiguous. The CDR3 loop spans 13 amino acids. Trimming took 2 bases from V and 9 from J, leaving 10 bases between them. Germline-derived CDR1 and CDR2 are MNHNY and SVGAGI (reference sequence). CDR3 sequence (DNA): TGTGCCAGCAGTTACACCGAGGCCAAAAAACTGTTTTTT. It encodes CASSYTEAKKLFF.

The genes are TRBV10-1 and TRBJ2-3; 9 positions match TRBD1. Per germline, CDR1 WNHNN and CDR2 SYGVQD (reference sequence). With 0 bases clipped from V and 2 bases from J, the junction kept 3 bases outside the gene matches. The CDR3 consists of 16 residues. CDR3 sequence reads: CASSESGDRATDTQYF. In DNA form, the CDR3 reads TGCGCCAGCAGTGAGTCAGGGGACAGGGCCACAGATACGCAGTATTTT.

The chain carries TRBV29-1 and TRBJ2-1; 7 nucleotides agree with TRBD1. Per the germline V gene, CDR1 is SQVTM and CDR2 is ANQGSEA. The junction had 7 bases not matched to a gene; V was cut back by 2 bases and J by 9 bases. The CDR3 is 13 residues long. CDR3 nucleotide sequence: TGCAGCGTTGAAAATCTGGCAGGGGGTGAGCAGTTCTTC. The encoded protein is CSVENLAGGEQFF.

The chain employs TRBV5-1 and TRBJ2-4, with 11 bases identical to TRBD1. From germline, CDR1 is SGHRS and CDR2 YFSETQ. This CDR3 has 14 amino acids. V was pared by 4 bases and J by 7 bases, with 4 bases of the junction left unmatched. CDR3 protein: CASSLGTGGNIQYF. DNA of the CDR3: TGCGCCAGCAGCCTGGGGACAGGGGGGAACATTCAGTACTTC.

The J gene is TRBJ2-3, the V gene TRBV28, with D possibly matching TRBD2 (5 bases). CDR3 length equals 13 residues. V shed 5 bases and J shed 8 bases, with 14 bases lying between them. CDR1 and CDR2 (germline): MDHEN, SYDVKM. CDR3 nucleotide sequence: TGTGCCAGCAGTCCCCCGGGGTTCGCTACGCAGTATTTT. Its translation: CASSPPGFATQYF.

About this clone: The sample contains more than one DNA sequence encoding this CDR3. The gene calls are TRBV18 and TRBJ2-5; D perhaps matches TRBD2 (7 bases). This CDR3 spans 13 amino acids. Germline CDR1 KGHSH, CDR2 LQKENI. Between the trimmed V and J ends, which lost 4 bases and 3 bases, there was a span of 9 bases. As DNA, the CDR3 is TGTGCCAGCTCACGGGGGGGCGAAGAGACCCAGTACTTC. Amino acid sequence: CASSRGGEETQYF.

V is TRBV3-1 (or the pseudogene TRBV3-2) and J is TRBJ2-5; 12 bases are shared with TRBD2. CDR3 size: 15 residues. Germline V gene data show CDR1 as LGHDT and CDR2 as YNNKEL (reference sequence). With 5 bases clipped from V and 4 bases from J, the junction kept 5 bases outside the gene matches. The DNA for the CDR3 is TGTGCCAGCAGCGAACTGACTAGCGGGGGAGAGACCCAGTACTTC. Its translation: CASSELTSGGETQYF.

The V call is TRBV19, the J call TRBJ2-1; TRBD2 matches 12 bases. The CDR3 sequence is 16 residues long. Germline values: CDR1 LNHDA, CDR2 SQIVND (reference sequence). Trimming took 4 bases from V and 4 from J; bases not matched to a gene: 5. The CDR3 DNA sequence: TGTGCCAGTAGTACCCTACTAGCGGGGGGATACAATGAGCAGTTCTTC. It is translated as CASSTLLAGGYNEQFF.

V is TRBV7-9 and J is TRBJ1-1; the D gene is possibly TRBD1 (6 bases). Deletions cut 3 bases from V and 5 bases from J, with 13 bases between. CDR3 length: 14 amino acids. Germline CDR1 is SEHNR and CDR2 is FQNEAQ (reference sequence). CDR3 sequence: CASSFPGVDTEAFF. As DNA, the CDR3 is TGTGCCAGCAGCTTCCCAGGGGTTGATACTGAAGCTTTCTTT. Full variable domain (outside the CDR3, taken from reference TRBV7-9 and TRBJ1-1): DTGVSQNPRHKITKRGQNVTFRCDPISEHNRLYWYRQTLGQGPEFLTYFQNEAQLEKSRLLSDRFSAERPKGSFSTLEIQRTEQGDSAMYLCASSFPGVDTEAFFGQGTRLTVV.

This chain links TRBV6-6 with TRBJ1-1; 10 bases line up with TRBD1. This CDR3 has 16 residues. Germline CDR1 and CDR2: MNHNY and SVGAGI (reference sequence). The trim removed 7 bases at V and 2 bases at J, leaving 10 bases unmatched. This CDR3 is CASTIPGTGVNTEAFF. Here the CDR3 DNA reads TGTGCCAGCACGATTCCCGGGACAGGGGTAAACACTGAAGCTTTCTTT.

This clone showed up just once. This chain joins TRBV19 and TRBJ1-5; 8 nucleotides agree with TRBD1. Trimming took 1 base from V and 1 from J; bases not matched to a gene: 6. The CDR3 loop spans 17 amino acids. Germline lookup yields CDR1 LNHDA and CDR2 SQIVND (reference sequence). The CDR3 loop reads CASSIGYRGRSNQPQHF. CDR3 nucleotides: TGTGCCAGTAGTATAGGGTACAGGGGGAGAAGCAATCAGCCCCAGCATTTT.

The rearrangement uses TRBV19 and TRBJ1-1, with a weak D call TRBD1 (5 bases). In germline, CDR1 is LNHDA, CDR2 SQIVND (reference sequence). This CDR3 contains 13 residues. Deletions cut 8 bases from V and 5 bases from J, with 15 bases between. The CDR3 DNA follows: TGTGCCAGTCGAAACGCAGGGTTAACTGAAGCTTTCTTT. This codes for CASRNAGLTEAFF.